This T cell receptor (beta chain) was sequenced for a study of blood T cell repertoires in COVID-19. Overall study: Collection of acute and convalescent COVID-19 samples took place in the United States, Italy and Spain. The cDNA or gDNA used as material had been derived from T cells, B-cell-depleted T cells, or PBMCs.

This CDR3 is built from 14 residues. Participants had their cohort set by participant-reported clinical history. The authors' processing: Amplification of reference gene primers provided the estimated nucleated cell counts. The protocol was immunoSEQ multiplex PCR, while the TCRdb copy is restricted to in-frame clones and leaves out a portion. V, J and clone size were drawn from that table, and D and trimming were deduced from the DNA. The data hold about 240,000 clones, with roughly 86% observed a single time. This sequence originates from a woman between 35 and 50 years old with acute COVID-19. The chain recombines TRBV7-5 with TRBJ2-7; the table calls TRBD1, which could not be checked here. TRBV7-5 is reported as a pseudogene. Material for sequencing was PBMCs or T cells enriched from blood (not recorded which). CDR3 protein: CVRATGTATYEQYF. CDR3 DNA: TGTGTCAGAGCAACCGGGACAGCAACCTACGAGCAGTACTTC.